This TCR beta chain was obtained from a study of T cell responses to AZD1222 COVID-19 vaccine. Comment on this clone: The target antigen is unknown.

The trim removed 6 bases at V and 4 bases at J, leaving 8 bases unmatched. This CDR3 contains 16 residues. Per germline, CDR1 MNHNS and CDR2 SASEGT. Whole-study results and caveats: It was only after the peak T cell response that any repertoires were sampled.

The assay was immunoSEQ multiplex PCR, and TCRdb's table has in-frame clones only and misses some. The sample has under 150,000 clones; over 90% are singletons. This TCR came from an adult in good health. The genes are TRBV6-1 and TRBJ1-6, with TRBD1 identical over 8 bases. The input for sequencing was peripheral blood, taken on day 0 of AZD1222 vaccination. CDR3 nucleotide sequence: TGTGCCAGCAGAGAACCAGGGGGCCTTTATAATTCACCCCTCCACTTT. Translating it yields CASREPGGLYNSPLHF.